This TCR beta chain was profiled in a study of identifying expanded T cells in peripheral blood. Worth noting for this clone: Its specificity is unknown.

Assay: immunoSEQ multiplex PCR; the TCRdb copy retains only in-frame clones and omits some. The data hold around 66,000 clones, with about 90% observed a single time. Study results and caveats: About 1.2 clones differed between technical replicates, versus approximately 17 and 20 over time. Across healthy donors, higher total template counts meant significantly greater approximately two-week count variance.

Collection occurred without any documented infections or immune events in donors. Sequenced material: blood. This TCR was sampled from a person aged 18 to 69 in good health.

The CDR3 DNA reads as TGTGCCAGCAGGGATAGTCTTATATCCTACAATGAGCAGTTCTTC. Translation gives CASRDSLISYNEQFF. V gene TRBV28 combines with J gene TRBJ2-1; D unresolved. This CDR3 has 15 amino acids. Per the germline V gene, CDR1 is MDHEN and CDR2 is SYDVKM. Trimming cost V 6 bases and J 1 base, with 13 bases left between them.